The 6 T cell receptor beta chains given below trace back to one sample, sequenced in a study of T cells after posttransplantation cyclophosphamide. Profiled with immunoSEQ multiplex PCR; TCRdb holds only in-frame clones, not every one. The sample records 9,000 to 9,500 clones, over 95% being singletons. Sequenced sample: naive CD8+ T cells sorted from PBMCs. The origin of the receptors is a man between 50 and 59 years old in good health, CMV-negative, and a related stem cell transplant donor.

The V gene is TRBV19, the J gene TRBJ2-1; the match to TRBD1 covers 7 bases. The V gene's germline CDR1 is LNHDA and CDR2 SQIVND (reference sequence). CDR3 length: 15 amino acids. V dropped 0 bases and J dropped 10; count of bases not matched to a gene: 9. As DNA, the CDR3 is TGTGCCAGTAGTATAGATCCGAGCAGGGGGTGGGAGCAGTTCTTC. Protein sequence: CASSIDPSRGWEQFF.

The rearrangement uses TRBV5-6 and TRBJ2-4; D not resolved. Trimming took off 0 bases at V and 9 bases at J, with 13 bases between the two ends. CDR1 is SGHDT, CDR2 YYEEEE, per germline. CDR3 size: 14 residues. The CDR3, as DNA: TGTGCCAGCAGCTTGGGGCAGTTTTCGGGCATTCAGTACTTC. The encoded protein is CASSLGQFSGIQYF.

The gene calls are TRBV11-2 and TRBJ2-3; the match to TRBD2 covers 10 bases. The CDR3 runs 18 residues. The germline gives CDR1 SGHAT, CDR2 FQNNGV. J gave up 1 base and V 7 bases, and 14 bases lay outside the gene matches. CDR3 loop: CASKKSSGSGDRTDTQYF. CDR3 nucleotide sequence: TGTGCCAGCAAGAAGTCTAGCGGGAGTGGGGACCGCACAGATACGCAGTATTTT.

This chain uses TRBV7-2 with TRBJ1-4; no clear D gene. Trimming took off 5 bases at V and 4 bases at J, with 11 bases between the two ends. CDR1 is SGHTA, CDR2 FQGNSA, per germline. The CDR3 consists of 14 residues. The CDR3 nucleotides are TGTGCCAGCAGCGACCCTTGGAGTAATGAAAAACTGTTTTTT. Translated: CASSDPWSNEKLFF.

In this sample, this clone turned up once. The genes are TRBV10-2 and TRBJ1-1, with 8 bases that match TRBD1. V lost 7 bases and J lost 7; bases outside the gene matches: 8. The CDR3 runs to 13 residues. Germline V CDR1 and CDR2: WSHSY, SAAADI. CDR3 DNA sequence: TGCGCCAGCATGGACAGGGAGAGTGGTGAAGCTTTCTTT. Its protein is CASMDRESGEAFF.

The chain uses TRBV4-3 and TRBJ1-2; D might be TRBD1 (5 bases). Trimming stripped 7 bases from V and 8 bases from J, with 11 bases between. Germline CDR1 reads LGHNA; CDR2 reads YSLEER. The CDR3 is 11 residues long. The CDR3 protein is CASTGGRGYTF. DNA of the CDR3: TGCGCCAGCACGGGGGGAAGGGGCTACACCTTC.